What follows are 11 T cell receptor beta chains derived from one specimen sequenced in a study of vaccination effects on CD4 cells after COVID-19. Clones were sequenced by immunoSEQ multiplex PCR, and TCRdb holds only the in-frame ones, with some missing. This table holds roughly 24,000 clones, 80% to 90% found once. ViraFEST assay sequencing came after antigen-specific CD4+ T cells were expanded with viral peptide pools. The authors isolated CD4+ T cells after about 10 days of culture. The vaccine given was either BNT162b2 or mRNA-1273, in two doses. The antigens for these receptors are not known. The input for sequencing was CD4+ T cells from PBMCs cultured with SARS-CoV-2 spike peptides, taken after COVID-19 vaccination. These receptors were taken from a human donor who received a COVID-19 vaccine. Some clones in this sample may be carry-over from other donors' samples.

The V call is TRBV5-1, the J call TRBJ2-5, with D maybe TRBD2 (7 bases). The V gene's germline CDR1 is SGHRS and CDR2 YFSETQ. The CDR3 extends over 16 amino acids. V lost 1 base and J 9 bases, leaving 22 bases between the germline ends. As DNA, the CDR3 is TGCGCCAGCAGCTTGTCCTTGGGGGGGCGCGAAGGGGCCCAGTACTTC. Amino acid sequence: CASSLSLGGREGAQYF.

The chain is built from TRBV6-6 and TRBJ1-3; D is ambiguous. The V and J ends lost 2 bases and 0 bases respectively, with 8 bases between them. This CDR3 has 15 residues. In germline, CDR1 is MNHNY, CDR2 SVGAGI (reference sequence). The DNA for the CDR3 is TGTGCCAGCAGTTACAACGGAAACTCTGGAAACACCATATATTTT. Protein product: CASSYNGNSGNTIYF.

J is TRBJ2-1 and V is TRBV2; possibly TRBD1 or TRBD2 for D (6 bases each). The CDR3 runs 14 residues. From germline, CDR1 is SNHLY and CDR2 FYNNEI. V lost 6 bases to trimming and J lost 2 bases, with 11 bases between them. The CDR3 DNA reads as TGTGCCAGCAGACCAGGGGAGGCCTACAATGAGCAGTTCTTC. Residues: CASRPGEAYNEQFF. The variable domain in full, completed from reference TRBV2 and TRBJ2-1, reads EPEVTQTPSHQVTQMGQEVILRCVPISNHLYFYWYRQILGQKVEFLVSFYNNEISEKSEIFDDQFSVERPDGSNFTLKIRSTKLEDSAMYFCASRPGEAYNEQFFGPGTRLTVL.

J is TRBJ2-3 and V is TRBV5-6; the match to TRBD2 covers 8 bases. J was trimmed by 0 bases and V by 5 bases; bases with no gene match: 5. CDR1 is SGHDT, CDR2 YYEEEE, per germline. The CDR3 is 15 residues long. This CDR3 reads CASSLLAVSTDTQYF. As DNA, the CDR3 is TGTGCCAGCAGTTTACTAGCGGTGAGCACAGATACGCAGTATTTT.

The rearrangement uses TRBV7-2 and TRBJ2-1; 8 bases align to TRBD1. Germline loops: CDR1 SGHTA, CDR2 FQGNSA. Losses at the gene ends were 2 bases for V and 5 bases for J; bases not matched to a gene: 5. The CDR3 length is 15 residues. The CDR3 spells CASSLQAGGHNEQFF. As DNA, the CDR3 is TGTGCCAGCAGCTTACAGGCAGGGGGCCACAATGAGCAGTTCTTC.

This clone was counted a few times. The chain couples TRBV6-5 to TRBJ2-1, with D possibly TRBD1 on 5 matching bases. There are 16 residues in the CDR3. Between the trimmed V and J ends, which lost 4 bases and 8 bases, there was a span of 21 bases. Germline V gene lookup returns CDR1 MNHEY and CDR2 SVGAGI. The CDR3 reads CASSSTRQGTFHEQFF. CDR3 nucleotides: TGTGCCAGCAGTTCTACCCGGCAGGGAACGTTTCATGAGCAGTTCTTC.

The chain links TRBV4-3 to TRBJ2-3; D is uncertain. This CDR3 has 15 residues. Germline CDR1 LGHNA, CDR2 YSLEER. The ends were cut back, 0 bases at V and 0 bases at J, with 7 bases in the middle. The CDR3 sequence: CASSQEASSTDTQYF. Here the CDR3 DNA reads TGCGCCAGCAGCCAAGAGGCTTCTAGCACAGATACGCAGTATTTT.

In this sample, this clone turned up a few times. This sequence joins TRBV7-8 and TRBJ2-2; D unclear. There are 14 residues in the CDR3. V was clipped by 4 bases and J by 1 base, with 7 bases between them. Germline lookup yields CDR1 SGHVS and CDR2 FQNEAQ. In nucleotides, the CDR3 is TGTGCCAGCAGCTACGCTAGGAACACCGGGGAGCTGTTTTTT. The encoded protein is CASSYARNTGELFF.

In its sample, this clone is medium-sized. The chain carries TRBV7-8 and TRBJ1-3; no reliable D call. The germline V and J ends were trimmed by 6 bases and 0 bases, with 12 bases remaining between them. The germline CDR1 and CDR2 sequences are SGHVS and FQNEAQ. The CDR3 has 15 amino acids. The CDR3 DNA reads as TGTGCCAGCAGTCCCGGCAGCTACTCTGGAAACACCATATATTTT. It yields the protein CASSPGSYSGNTIYF.

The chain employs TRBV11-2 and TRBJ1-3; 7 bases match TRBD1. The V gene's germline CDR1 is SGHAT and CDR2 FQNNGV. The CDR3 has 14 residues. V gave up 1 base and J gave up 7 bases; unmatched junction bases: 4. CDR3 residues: CASSLVQGRNTIYF. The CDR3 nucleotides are TGTGCCAGCAGCTTAGTACAGGGGAGGAACACCATATATTTT.

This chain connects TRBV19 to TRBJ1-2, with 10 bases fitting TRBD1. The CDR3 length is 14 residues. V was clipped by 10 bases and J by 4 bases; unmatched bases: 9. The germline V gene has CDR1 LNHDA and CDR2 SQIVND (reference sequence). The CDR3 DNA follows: TGTGCCACCCGAGACAGGGGGCGCGGCTATGGCTACACCTTC. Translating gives CATRDRGRGYGYTF.